Presented here are 31 T cell receptor beta chains from one specimen sequenced in a study of technical replicates of blood from a handful of donors. Repertoires were generated with immunoSEQ multiplex PCR, while TCRdb's copy carries only in-frame clones and drops some. Of about 80,000 clones in the sample, roughly 96% are singletons; the top ten hold 0.3% to 0.35%. Specimen: T cells isolated from PBMCs. The receptors were gathered from a human donor in good health.

The J gene is TRBJ2-5, the V gene TRBV6-1, with TRBD1 identical over 10 bases. The germline V gene encodes CDR1 MNHNS and CDR2 SASEGT. There are 15 residues in the CDR3. Trimming cost V 5 bases and J 5 bases; bases outside gene matches: 8. Here the CDR3 DNA reads TGTGCCAGCAGTCCCACGGGACAGGGGACGGAGACCCAGTACTTC. Amino acid sequence: CASSPTGQGTETQYF.

This rearrangement joins TRBV5-1 to TRBJ2-7; the D gene is possibly TRBD2 (5 bases). The V gene lost 2 bases and the J gene lost 6 bases, with 6 bases spanning the gap. Germline CDR1 reads SGHRS; CDR2 reads YFSETQ. The CDR3 consists of 11 residues. CDR3 coding DNA: TGCGCCAGCAGCTTAGAGGGCGAGCAGTACTTC. Amino acids: CASSLEGEQYF.

The rearrangement links TRBV11-1 to TRBJ2-5; D perhaps matches TRBD2 (6 bases). Germline V lookup: CDR1 SGHAT, CDR2 FQDESV (reference sequence). Deletions cut 5 bases from V and 4 bases from J, with 20 bases between. This CDR3 is built from 16 residues. The CDR3 nucleotides read TGTGCCAGCAGCCAGAGGGTTTTCCGAGCGGGAGAGACCCAGTACTTC. It encodes CASSQRVFRAGETQYF.

This clone appeared a single time. The chain is built from TRBV9 and TRBJ2-2; weak D call: TRBD1 (5 bases). The CDR3 covers 16 residues. From germline, CDR1 is SGDLS and CDR2 YYNGEE. Trimming stripped 0 bases from V and 2 bases from J, with 11 bases between. The CDR3 is CASSVGVGLNTGELFF. DNA of the CDR3: TGTGCCAGCAGCGTAGGGGTGGGGCTCAACACCGGGGAGCTGTTTTTT.

The chain joins TRBV18 to TRBJ2-7; 9 nucleotides align to TRBD1. This CDR3 region has 16 residues. V trimming: 6 bases; J trimming: 0 bases; junction bases outside the gene matches: 9. CDR1 KGHSH and CDR2 LQKENI come from the germline V gene. The DNA of the CDR3 is TGTGCCAGCTCCCTAGGGACAGGGTGGAGCTCCTACGAGCAGTACTTC. It is translated as CASSLGTGWSSYEQYF.

CDR3 nucleotides: TGCGCCAGCAGTTTACTAGCGGGAGGAAATGAGCAGTTCTTC. Its translation: CASSLLAGGNEQFF. This chain uses TRBV5-1 with TRBJ2-1; 12 bases agree with TRBD2. The CDR3 is made up of 14 amino acids. J was trimmed by 7 bases and V by 5 bases; bases with no gene match: 4. The germline CDR1 and CDR2 sequences are SGHRS and YFSETQ.

The V and J genes are TRBV6-4 and TRBJ1-1; D not certain. This CDR3 is 16 amino acids long. Germline values: CDR1 MRHNA, CDR2 SNTAGT. Trimming removed 6 bases at V and 5 bases at J, with 22 bases between. The CDR3 nucleotides are TGTGCCAGCAGGGACCCCTGGAGGCCATTTAGGACTGAAGCTTTCTTT. Amino acids: CASRDPWRPFRTEAFF.

CDR3 amino acids: CSGSSSAPTDTQYF. CDR3 DNA sequence: TGCAGCGGGAGCTCTAGCGCCCCCACAGATACGCAGTATTTT. The chain uses TRBV29-1 and TRBJ2-3, with a possible D match to TRBD2 (6 bases). Germline values: CDR1 SQVTM, CDR2 ANQGSEA. V was cut by 7 bases and J by 2 bases, with 16 bases left in between. The CDR3 covers 14 residues.

In this sample, this clone turned up once. The chain carries TRBV18 and TRBJ2-7; weak D call: TRBD1 (6 bases). Trimming pared 2 bases from V and 2 bases from J, leaving 13 bases between. The CDR3 runs 15 residues. Germline V gives CDR1 KGHSH, CDR2 LQKENI. CDR3 sequence reads: CASSPGSRDTYEQYF. The CDR3 DNA follows: TGTGCCAGCTCACCAGGATCCCGGGACACCTACGAGCAGTACTTC.

The chain joins TRBV19 to TRBJ1-3; 7 bases are a match to TRBD1. The CDR3 spans 16 residues. With V trimmed by 6 bases and J by 3 bases, 11 bases remained unmatched. CDR1 and CDR2 from the germline V gene are LNHDA and SQIVND (reference sequence). The CDR3 DNA reads as TGTGCCAGTAGCCGGGACAGTGCGAGTCTTGGAAACACCATATATTTT. This sequence encodes CASSRDSASLGNTIYF.

This sequence joins TRBV11-2 and TRBJ1-1; D not resolved. Trimming removed 3 bases from V and 7 bases from J, with 12 bases in between. Germline loops: CDR1 SGHAT, CDR2 FQNNGV. The CDR3 consists of 13 residues. This chain's CDR3 is CASSFAVENEAFF. CDR3 bases: TGTGCCAGCAGCTTTGCGGTTGAGAATGAAGCTTTCTTT.

The chain combines TRBV27 with TRBJ2-3; D possibly corresponds to TRBD2 (6 bases). From germline, CDR1 is MNHEY and CDR2 SMNVEV (reference sequence). Trimming shortened V by 2 bases and J by 1 base, and 10 bases separated the two germline ends. This CDR3 comprises 15 residues. CDR3 amino acids: CASSLLRGRTDTQYF. DNA of the CDR3: TGTGCCAGCAGTTTACTGCGGGGCCGCACAGATACGCAGTATTTT.

The DNA of the CDR3 is TGTGCCAGCAGCGGGTCAGGGGACGCAGAGACCCAGTACTTC. Protein sequence: CASSGSGDAETQYF. The chain joins TRBV7-9 to TRBJ2-5, with D maybe TRBD1 (6 bases). The CDR3 covers 14 residues. V gave up 5 bases and J gave up 4 bases, with 14 bases separating them. The germline V gene encodes CDR1 SEHNR and CDR2 FQNEAQ (reference sequence).

The gene calls are TRBV7-6 and TRBJ1-5; 9 nucleotides line up with TRBD1. The trim removed 0 bases at V and 6 bases at J, leaving 3 bases unmatched. CDR3 size: 15 residues. CDR1 and CDR2 (germline): SGHVS, FNYEAQ. This chain's CDR3 is CASSLAPTGGQPQHF. CDR3 DNA: TGTGCCAGCAGCTTAGCTCCGACAGGGGGTCAGCCCCAGCATTTT. Based on the CDR3 plus reference TRBV7-6 and TRBJ1-5, the full variable domain is GAGVSQSPRYKVTKRGQDVALRCDPISGHVSLYWYRQALGQGPEFLTYFNYEAQQDKSGLPNDRFSAERPEGSISTLTIQRTEQRDSAMYRCASSLAPTGGQPQHFGDGTRLSIL.

This chain joins TRBV15 and TRBJ2-1; 8 nucleotides match TRBD2. CDR1 is LNHNV, CDR2 YYDKDF, per germline (reference sequence). J lost 3 bases, V lost 5 bases, and 24 bases had no gene match. The CDR3 extends over 21 amino acids. The DNA of the CDR3 is TGTGCCACCAGCCCACTGTTCGGGGGGGTCGAGGTTGAGGGGAACTACAATGAGCAGTTCTTC. Translated, it gives CATSPLFGGVEVEGNYNEQFF. The variable domain in full, with the rest retrieved from reference TRBV15 and TRBJ2-1, is DAMVIQNPRYQVTQFGKPVTLSCSQTLNHNVMYWYQQKSSQAPKLLFHYYDKDFNNEADTPDNFQSRRPNTSFCFLDIRSPGLGDTAMYLCATSPLFGGVEVEGNYNEQFFGPGTRLTVL.

The CDR3 DNA reads as TGTGCCAGCAGTACACACAGGGGAGATCAGCCCCAGCATTTT. This sequence encodes CASSTHRGDQPQHF. V gene TRBV6-1 combines with J gene TRBJ1-5, with 7 bases lining up with TRBD1. Looked up from germline, CDR1 is MNHNS and CDR2 is SASEGT. Unmatched junction bases numbered 6, after V lost 5 bases and J lost 5 bases. The CDR3 runs 14 residues.

The J gene is TRBJ2-2, the V gene TRBV19, with a tentative D call TRBD1 (6 bases). The CDR3 runs 15 residues. V lost 4 bases to trimming and J lost 0 bases, with 9 bases between them. The germline CDR1 and CDR2 sequences are LNHDA and SQIVND (reference sequence). In DNA form, the CDR3 reads TGTGCCAGTAGTAGGGACACAGCGAACACCGGGGAGCTGTTTTTT. Its translation is CASSRDTANTGELFF.

This chain connects TRBV6-1 to TRBJ1-1; no firm D call. Germline CDR1 and CDR2: MNHNS and SASEGT. CDR3 length: 14 residues. Trimming removed 7 bases from V and 10 bases from J, with 22 bases in between. In nucleotides, the CDR3 is TGTGCCAGCAACCTAGGCGAGGCAACCGCCGGAGCTTTCTTT. It translates to CASNLGEATAGAFF.

The rearrangement links TRBV4-1 to TRBJ2-3; tentative D call: TRBD2 (5 bases). V was trimmed by 4 bases and J by 2 bases, leaving 16 bases between them. This CDR3 region has 16 residues. Germline lookup yields CDR1 MGHRA and CDR2 YSYEKL. CDR3 residues: CASSPSEGRNTDTQYF. Written as DNA, the CDR3 is TGCGCCAGCAGCCCCAGTGAGGGCCGGAACACAGATACGCAGTATTTT.

Only one count was recorded for this clone. CDR3 region: CASSYSSARITDTQYF. In DNA form, the CDR3 reads TGTGCCAGCAGTTACTCTAGCGCGCGAATCACAGATACGCAGTATTTT. The chain links TRBV6-6 to TRBJ2-3; D is perhaps TRBD2 (5 bases). Trimming cost V 0 bases and J 2 bases, with 12 bases left between them. Germline V gene lookup returns CDR1 MNHNY and CDR2 SVGAGI (reference sequence). The CDR3 contains 16 residues.

This chain links TRBV4-1 with TRBJ2-3; D is undetermined. Deletions cut 1 base from V and 2 bases from J, with 13 bases between. The germline V gene has CDR1 MGHRA and CDR2 YSYEKL. CDR3 length: 16 amino acids. CDR3 bases: TGCGCCAGCAGCCAAGTAAATCTAGTGGTCACAGATACGCAGTATTTT. It is translated as CASSQVNLVVTDTQYF.

DNA for the CDR3: TGTGCCAGTAGTATGGGACTGGTAGACTACGAGCAGTACTTC. Encoded protein: CASSMGLVDYEQYF. The chain recombines TRBV19 with TRBJ2-7; weak D call: TRBD2 (6 bases). Trimming removed 3 bases from V and 3 bases from J, with 12 bases in between. CDR1 is LNHDA and CDR2 is SQIVND in the germline V gene (reference sequence). This CDR3 comprises 14 residues.

The rearrangement joins TRBV4-3 to TRBJ2-7; D is unresolved. Germline V CDR1 and CDR2: LGHNA, YSLEER. The CDR3 consists of 15 residues. Between the trimmed V and J ends, which lost 0 bases and 7 bases, there was a span of 16 bases. CDR3 sequence reads: CASSQDEASPWEQYF. CDR3 DNA sequence: TGCGCCAGCAGCCAAGACGAGGCCTCCCCCTGGGAGCAGTACTTC.

The chain is built from TRBV28 and TRBJ1-1, with a weak D call TRBD1 (5 bases). The CDR3 consists of 13 residues. CDR1 is MDHEN, CDR2 SYDVKM, per germline. V gave up 2 bases and J gave up 4 bases, with 8 bases separating them. The CDR3 sequence is CASSLGGITEAFF. CDR3 sequence (DNA): TGTGCCAGCAGTTTAGGGGGGATCACTGAAGCTTTCTTT.

This chain links TRBV30 with TRBJ2-3; perhaps TRBD2 as D (6 bases). V was clipped by 3 bases and J by 6 bases, with 16 bases between them. Per germline, CDR1 GTSNPN and CDR2 SVGIG (reference sequence). The CDR3 is made up of 14 amino acids. CDR3 coding DNA: TGTGCCTGGAGCGCTAGCGCCTTGGGGGATACGCAGTATTTT. This codes for CAWSASALGDTQYF.

The chain links TRBV9 to TRBJ2-7; D gene uncertain. V was trimmed by 0 bases and J by 3 bases, leaving 10 bases between them. Looked up from germline, CDR1 is SGDLS and CDR2 is YYNGEE. The CDR3 contains 14 residues. CDR3 coding DNA: TGTGCCAGCAGCGTAGCTGGGCAGATCTACGAGCAGTACTTC. It encodes CASSVAGQIYEQYF.

The rearrangement uses TRBV19 and TRBJ1-1; 9 bases are a match to TRBD1. The CDR3 has 14 residues. V dropped 4 bases and J dropped 6; count of bases not matched to a gene: 6. From germline, CDR1 is LNHDA and CDR2 SQIVND (reference sequence). The CDR3 DNA follows: TGTGCCAGTAGTACCAAGGGACAGGGTCCTGAAGCTTTCTTT. This encodes CASSTKGQGPEAFF.

The CDR3 reads CASSYGTKVGTEAFF. CDR3 DNA sequence: TGCGCCAGCAGCTACGGGACAAAAGTTGGCACTGAAGCTTTCTTT. The chain uses TRBV5-1 and TRBJ1-1; possibly TRBD1 for D (6 bases). Germline V gene data show CDR1 as SGHRS and CDR2 as YFSETQ. This CDR3 region has 15 residues. Trimming took off 3 bases at V and 4 bases at J, with 16 bases between the two ends.

The chain combines TRBV5-1 with TRBJ2-7; TRBD1 is a possible D gene (6 bases). The CDR3 has 14 residues. V gave up 2 bases and J gave up 4 bases, with 13 bases separating them. Per the germline V gene, CDR1 is SGHRS and CDR2 is YFSETQ. The CDR3 region has the DNA TGCGCCAGCAGCTTCCGGGACACCAATTACGAGCAGTACTTC. This sequence encodes CASSFRDTNYEQYF.

For this clone: One end of the junction is discordant with germline, which a read error may explain. The rearrangement uses TRBV6-5 and TRBJ2-7, with a possible D match to TRBD2 (5 bases). The CDR3 runs 11 residues. Per the germline V gene, CDR1 is MNHEY and CDR2 is SVGAGI. CDR3 in amino acids: CASRGSTEDHF. The CDR3 bases are TGTGCCAGCAGGGGTTCGACGGAGGACCACTTC.

The chain joins TRBV6-6 to TRBJ1-1, with a possible D match to TRBD1 (6 bases). Per the germline V gene, CDR1 is MNHNY and CDR2 is SVGAGI (reference sequence). Trimming took 2 bases from V and 3 from J, leaving 10 bases between them. The CDR3 runs 14 residues. DNA of the CDR3: TGTGCCAGCAGTTACCGGACAGCCTACACTGAAGCTTTCTTT. Translated: CASSYRTAYTEAFF.